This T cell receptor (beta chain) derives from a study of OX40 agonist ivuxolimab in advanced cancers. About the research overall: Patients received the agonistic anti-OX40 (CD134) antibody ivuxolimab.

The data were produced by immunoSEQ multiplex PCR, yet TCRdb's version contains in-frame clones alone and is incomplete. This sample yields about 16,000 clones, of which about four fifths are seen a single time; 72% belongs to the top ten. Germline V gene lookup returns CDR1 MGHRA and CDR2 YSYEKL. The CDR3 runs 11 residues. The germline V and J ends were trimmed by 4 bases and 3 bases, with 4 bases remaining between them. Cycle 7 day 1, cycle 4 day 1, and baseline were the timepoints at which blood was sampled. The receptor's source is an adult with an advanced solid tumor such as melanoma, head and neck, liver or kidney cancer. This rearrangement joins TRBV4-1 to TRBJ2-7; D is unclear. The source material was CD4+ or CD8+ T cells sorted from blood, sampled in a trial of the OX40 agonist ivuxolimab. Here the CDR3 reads CASSRDYEQYF. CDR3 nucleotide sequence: TGCGCCAGCAGCCGAGACTACGAGCAGTACTTC.